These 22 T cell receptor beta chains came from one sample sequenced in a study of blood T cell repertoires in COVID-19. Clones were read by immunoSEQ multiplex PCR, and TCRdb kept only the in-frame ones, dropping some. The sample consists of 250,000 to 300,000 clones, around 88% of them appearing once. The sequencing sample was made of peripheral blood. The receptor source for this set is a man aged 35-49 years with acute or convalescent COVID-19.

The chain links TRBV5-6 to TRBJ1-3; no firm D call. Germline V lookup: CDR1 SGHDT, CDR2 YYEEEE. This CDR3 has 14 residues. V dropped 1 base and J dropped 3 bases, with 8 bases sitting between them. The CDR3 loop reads CASSLYRLGNTIYF. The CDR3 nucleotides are TGTGCCAGCAGCTTGTACCGACTTGGAAACACCATATATTTT.

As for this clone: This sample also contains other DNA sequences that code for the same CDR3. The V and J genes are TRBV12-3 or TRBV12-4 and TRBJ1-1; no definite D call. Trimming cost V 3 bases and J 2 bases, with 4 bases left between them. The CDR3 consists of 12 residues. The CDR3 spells CASSFSNTEAFF. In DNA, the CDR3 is TGTGCCAGCAGTTTTAGTAACACTGAAGCTTTCTTT.

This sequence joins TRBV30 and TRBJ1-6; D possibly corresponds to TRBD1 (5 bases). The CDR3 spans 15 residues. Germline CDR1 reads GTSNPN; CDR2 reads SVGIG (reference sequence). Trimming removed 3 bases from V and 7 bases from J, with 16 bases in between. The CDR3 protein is CAWSSPGLENSPLHF. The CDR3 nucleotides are TGTGCCTGGAGCTCCCCGGGACTGGAGAATTCACCCCTCCACTTT.

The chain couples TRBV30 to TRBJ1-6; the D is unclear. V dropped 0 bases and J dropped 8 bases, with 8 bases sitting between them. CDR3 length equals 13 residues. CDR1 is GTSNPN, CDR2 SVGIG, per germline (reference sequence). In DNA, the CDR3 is TGTGCCTGGAGTGTAATAGCGGATTCACCCCTCCACTTT. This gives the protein CAWSVIADSPLHF.

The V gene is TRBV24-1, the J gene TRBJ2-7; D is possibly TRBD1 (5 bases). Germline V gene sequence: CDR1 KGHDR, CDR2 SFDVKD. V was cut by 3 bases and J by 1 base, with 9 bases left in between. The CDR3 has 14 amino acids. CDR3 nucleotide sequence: TGTGCCACCAGTGATGCGACAGAGTCCTACGAGCAGTACTTC. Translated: CATSDATESYEQYF.

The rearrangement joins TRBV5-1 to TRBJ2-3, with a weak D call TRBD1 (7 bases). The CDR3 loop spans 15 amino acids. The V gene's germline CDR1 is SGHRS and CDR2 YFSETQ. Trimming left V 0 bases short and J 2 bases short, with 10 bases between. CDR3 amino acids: CASSLAGGPTDTQYF. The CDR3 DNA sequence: TGCGCCAGCAGCTTGGCAGGGGGGCCCACAGATACGCAGTATTTT.

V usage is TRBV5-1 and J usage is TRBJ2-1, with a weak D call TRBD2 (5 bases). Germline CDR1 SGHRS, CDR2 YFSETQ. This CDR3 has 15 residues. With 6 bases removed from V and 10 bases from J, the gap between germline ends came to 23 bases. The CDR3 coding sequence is TGCGCCAGCACTGCGTTTAGCGCAGCGCCCACAGAGCAGTTCTTC. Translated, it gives CASTAFSAAPTEQFF. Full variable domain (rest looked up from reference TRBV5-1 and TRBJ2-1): KAGVTQTPRYLIKTRGQQVTLSCSPISGHRSVSWYQQTPGQGLQFLFEYFSETQRNKGNFPGRFSGRQFSNSRSEMNVSTLELGDSALYLCASTAFSAAPTEQFFGPGTRLTVL.

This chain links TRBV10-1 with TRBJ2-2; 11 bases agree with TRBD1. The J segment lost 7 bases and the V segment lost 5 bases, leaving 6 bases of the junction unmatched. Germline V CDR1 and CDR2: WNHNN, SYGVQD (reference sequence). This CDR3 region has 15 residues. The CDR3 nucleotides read TGCGCCAGCAGTCTTGGACAGGGGGCGTTCGGGGAGCTGTTTTTT. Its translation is CASSLGQGAFGELFF.

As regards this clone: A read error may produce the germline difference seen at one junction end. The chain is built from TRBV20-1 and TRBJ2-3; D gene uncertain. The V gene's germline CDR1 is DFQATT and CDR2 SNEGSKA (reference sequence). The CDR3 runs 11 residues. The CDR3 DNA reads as TGCAGCGCTAGTTCGTTTGATACGCAGTATTTT. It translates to CSASSFDTQYF.

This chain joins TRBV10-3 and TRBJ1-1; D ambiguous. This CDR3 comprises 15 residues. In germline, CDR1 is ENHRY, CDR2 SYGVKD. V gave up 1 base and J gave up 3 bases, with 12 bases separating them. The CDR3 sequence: CAISELTLRYTEAFF. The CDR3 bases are TGTGCCATCAGTGAGTTGACGCTCAGGTACACTGAAGCTTTCTTT.

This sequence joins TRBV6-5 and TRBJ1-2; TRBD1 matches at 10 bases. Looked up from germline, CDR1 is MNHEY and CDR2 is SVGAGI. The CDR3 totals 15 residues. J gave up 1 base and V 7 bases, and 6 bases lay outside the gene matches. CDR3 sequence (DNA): TGTGCCAGCAACAGACAGGGGGCCGGTAACTATGGCTACACCTTC. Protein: CASNRQGAGNYGYTF.

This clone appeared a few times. CDR3 coding DNA: TGTGCCAGCAGTTTATGGACAGGGAGGGATGAAAAACTGTTTTTT. Residues: CASSLWTGRDEKLFF. V is TRBV27 and J is TRBJ1-4, with 8 nucleotides matching TRBD1. This CDR3 comprises 15 residues. With 1 base clipped from V and 6 bases from J, the junction kept 4 bases outside the gene matches. Germline V gives CDR1 MNHEY, CDR2 SMNVEV (reference sequence). Drawing the rest from reference TRBV27 and TRBJ1-4, the complete variable domain is EAQVTQNPRYLITVTGKKLTVTCSQNMNHEYMSWYRQDPGLGLRQIYYSMNVEVTDKGDVPEGYKVSRKEKRNFPLILESPSPNQTSLYFCASSLWTGRDEKLFFGSGTQLSVL.

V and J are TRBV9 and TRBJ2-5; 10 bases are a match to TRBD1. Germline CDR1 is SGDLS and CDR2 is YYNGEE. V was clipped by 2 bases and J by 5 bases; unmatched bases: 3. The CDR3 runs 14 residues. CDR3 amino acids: CASSVGTGVETQYF. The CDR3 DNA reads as TGTGCCAGCAGCGTCGGGACAGGGGTCGAGACCCAGTACTTC.

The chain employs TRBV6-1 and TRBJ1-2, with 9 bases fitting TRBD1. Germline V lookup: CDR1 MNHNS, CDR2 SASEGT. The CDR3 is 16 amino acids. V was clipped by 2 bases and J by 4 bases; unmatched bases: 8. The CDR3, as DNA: TGTGCCAGCAGTGAAACCGTGACAGGGGGATTCTATGGCTACACCTTC. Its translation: CASSETVTGGFYGYTF.

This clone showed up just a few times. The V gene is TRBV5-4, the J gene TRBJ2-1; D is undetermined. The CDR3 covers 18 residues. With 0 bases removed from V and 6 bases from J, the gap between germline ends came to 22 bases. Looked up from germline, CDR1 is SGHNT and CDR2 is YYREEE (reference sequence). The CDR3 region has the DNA TGTGCCAGCAGCTTGGATTCTCCCAGGCCCCCTTTGGGCAATGAGCAGTTCTTC. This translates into CASSLDSPRPPLGNEQFF.

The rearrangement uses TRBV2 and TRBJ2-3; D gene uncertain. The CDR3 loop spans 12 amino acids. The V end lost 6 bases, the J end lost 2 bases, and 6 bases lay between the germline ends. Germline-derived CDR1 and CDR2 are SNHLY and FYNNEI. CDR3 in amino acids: CASRADTDTQYF. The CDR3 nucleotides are TGTGCCAGCAGGGCGGACACAGATACGCAGTATTTT.

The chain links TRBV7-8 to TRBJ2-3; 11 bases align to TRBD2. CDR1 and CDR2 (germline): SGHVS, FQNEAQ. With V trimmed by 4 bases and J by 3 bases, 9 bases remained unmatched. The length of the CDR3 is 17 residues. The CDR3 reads CASSSRLAGTVTDTQYF. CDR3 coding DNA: TGTGCCAGCAGCTCGAGACTAGCGGGGACGGTTACAGATACGCAGTATTTT.

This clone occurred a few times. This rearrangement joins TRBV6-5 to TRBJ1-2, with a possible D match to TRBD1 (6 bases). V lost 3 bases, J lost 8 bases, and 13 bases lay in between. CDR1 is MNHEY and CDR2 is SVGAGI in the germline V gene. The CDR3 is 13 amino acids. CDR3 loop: CASSYGGARGYTF. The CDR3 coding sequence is TGTGCCAGCAGTTATGGGGGGGCTCGGGGCTACACCTTC.

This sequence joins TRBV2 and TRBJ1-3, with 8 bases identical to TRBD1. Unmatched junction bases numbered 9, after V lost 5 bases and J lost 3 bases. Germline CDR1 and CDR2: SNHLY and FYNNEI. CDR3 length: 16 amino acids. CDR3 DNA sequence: TGTGCCAGCAGTCTCCACGGACAGGGAAATGGAAACACCATATATTTT. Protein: CASSLHGQGNGNTIYF.

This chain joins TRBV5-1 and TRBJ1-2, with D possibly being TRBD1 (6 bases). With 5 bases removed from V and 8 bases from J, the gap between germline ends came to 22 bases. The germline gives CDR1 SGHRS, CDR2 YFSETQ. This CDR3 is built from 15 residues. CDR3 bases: TGCGCCAGCAGTCCACATACTAAGGACAGCAGGGGCTACACCTTC. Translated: CASSPHTKDSRGYTF.

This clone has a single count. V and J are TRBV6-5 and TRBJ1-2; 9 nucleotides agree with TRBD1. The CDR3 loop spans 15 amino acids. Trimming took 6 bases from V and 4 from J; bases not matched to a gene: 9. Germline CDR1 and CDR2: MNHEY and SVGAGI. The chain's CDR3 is CASSGGGTGTYGYTF. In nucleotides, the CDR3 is TGTGCCAGCAGCGGAGGGGGGACAGGGACCTATGGCTACACCTTC.

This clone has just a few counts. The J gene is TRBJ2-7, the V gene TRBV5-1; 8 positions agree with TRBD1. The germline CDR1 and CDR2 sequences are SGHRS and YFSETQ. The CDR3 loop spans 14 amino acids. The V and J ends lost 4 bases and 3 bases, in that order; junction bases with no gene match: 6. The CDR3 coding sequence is TGCGCCAGCAGCCGCCAGGACAGGGACTACGAGCAGTACTTC. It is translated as CASSRQDRDYEQYF.